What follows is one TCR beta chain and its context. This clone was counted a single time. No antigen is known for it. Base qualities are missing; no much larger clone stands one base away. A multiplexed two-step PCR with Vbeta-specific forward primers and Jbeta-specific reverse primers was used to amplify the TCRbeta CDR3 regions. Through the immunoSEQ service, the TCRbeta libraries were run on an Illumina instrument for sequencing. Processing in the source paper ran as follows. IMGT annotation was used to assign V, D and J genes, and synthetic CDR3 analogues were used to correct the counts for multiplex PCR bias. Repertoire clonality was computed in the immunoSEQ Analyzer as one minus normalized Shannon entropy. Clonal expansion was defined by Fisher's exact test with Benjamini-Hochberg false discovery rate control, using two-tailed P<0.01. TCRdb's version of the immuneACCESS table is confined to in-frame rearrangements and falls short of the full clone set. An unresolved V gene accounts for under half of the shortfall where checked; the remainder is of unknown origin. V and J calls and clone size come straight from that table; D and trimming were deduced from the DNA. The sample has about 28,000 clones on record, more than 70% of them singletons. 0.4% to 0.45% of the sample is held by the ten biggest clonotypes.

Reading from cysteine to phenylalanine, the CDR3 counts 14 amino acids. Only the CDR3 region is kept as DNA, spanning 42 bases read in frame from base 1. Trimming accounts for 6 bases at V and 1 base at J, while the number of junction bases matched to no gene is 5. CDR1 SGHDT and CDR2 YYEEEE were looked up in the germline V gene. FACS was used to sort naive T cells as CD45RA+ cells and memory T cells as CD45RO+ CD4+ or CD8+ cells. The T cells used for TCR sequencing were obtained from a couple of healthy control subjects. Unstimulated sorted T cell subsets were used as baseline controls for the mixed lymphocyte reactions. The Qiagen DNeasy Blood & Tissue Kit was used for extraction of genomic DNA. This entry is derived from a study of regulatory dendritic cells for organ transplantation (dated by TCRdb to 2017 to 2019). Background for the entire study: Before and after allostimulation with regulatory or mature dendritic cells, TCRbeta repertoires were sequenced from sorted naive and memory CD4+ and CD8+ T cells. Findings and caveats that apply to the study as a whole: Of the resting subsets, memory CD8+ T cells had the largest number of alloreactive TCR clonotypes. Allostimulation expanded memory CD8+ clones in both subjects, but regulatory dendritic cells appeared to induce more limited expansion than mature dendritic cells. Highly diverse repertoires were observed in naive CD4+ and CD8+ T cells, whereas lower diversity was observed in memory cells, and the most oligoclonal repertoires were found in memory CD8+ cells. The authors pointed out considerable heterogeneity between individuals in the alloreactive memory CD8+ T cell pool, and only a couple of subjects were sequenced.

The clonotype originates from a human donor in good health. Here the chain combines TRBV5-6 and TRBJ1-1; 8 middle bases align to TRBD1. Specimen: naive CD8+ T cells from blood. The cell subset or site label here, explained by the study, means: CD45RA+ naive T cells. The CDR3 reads CASKTGTGNTEAFF. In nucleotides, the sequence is TGTGCCAGCAAGACCGGGACAGGGAACACTGAAGCTTTCTTT.